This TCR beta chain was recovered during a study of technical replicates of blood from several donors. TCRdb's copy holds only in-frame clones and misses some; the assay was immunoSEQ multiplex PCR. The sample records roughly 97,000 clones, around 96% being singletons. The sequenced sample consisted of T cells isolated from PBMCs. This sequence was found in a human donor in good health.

Written as DNA, the CDR3 is TGTGCCAGCAGCCTACAGGGAGCATCCTACAATGAGCAGTTCTTC. Translating it yields CASSLQGASYNEQFF. The gene calls are TRBV7-2 and TRBJ2-1, with D perhaps matching TRBD1 (6 bases). The germline gives CDR1 SGHTA, CDR2 FQGNSA. This CDR3 comprises 15 residues. The V and J ends lost 5 bases and 1 base respectively, with 12 bases between them.